Detailed here is one T cell receptor beta chain. This specimen comes from a study of T cell changes during pregnancy in multiple sclerosis. Deletions cut 4 bases from V and 0 bases from J, with 16 bases between. CDR1 and CDR2 from the germline V gene are SGHRS and YFSETQ. The CDR3 totals 16 residues. Here immunoSEQ multiplex PCR was the method, and the copy in TCRdb shows in-frame clones only, minus some. The repertoire consists of 70,000 to 100,000 clones, with around 95% occurring once and the leading ten covering around 1.4%. The input for sequencing was peripheral blood, taken in the third trimester of pregnancy. The sequence derives from a female donor in good health, enrolled as a control in a pregnancy study. The chain couples TRBV5-1 to TRBJ1-2; D might be TRBD1 (6 bases). CDR3 in amino acids: CASSPSWGPSNYGYTF. CDR3 coding DNA: TGCGCCAGCAGCCCCTCGTGGGGGCCCTCTAACTATGGCTACACCTTC.